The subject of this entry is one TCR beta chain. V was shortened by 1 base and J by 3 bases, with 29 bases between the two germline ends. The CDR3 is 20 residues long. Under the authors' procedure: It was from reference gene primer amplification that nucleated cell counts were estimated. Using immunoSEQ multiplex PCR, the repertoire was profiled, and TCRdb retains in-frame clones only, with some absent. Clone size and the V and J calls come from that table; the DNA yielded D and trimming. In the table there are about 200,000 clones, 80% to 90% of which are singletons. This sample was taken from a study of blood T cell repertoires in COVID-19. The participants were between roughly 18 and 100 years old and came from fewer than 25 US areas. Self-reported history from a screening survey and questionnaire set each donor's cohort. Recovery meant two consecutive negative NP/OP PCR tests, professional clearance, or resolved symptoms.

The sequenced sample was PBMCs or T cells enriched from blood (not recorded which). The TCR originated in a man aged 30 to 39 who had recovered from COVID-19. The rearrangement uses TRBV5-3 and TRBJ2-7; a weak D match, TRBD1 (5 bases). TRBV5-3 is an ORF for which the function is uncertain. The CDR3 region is CARSLPRGRVFALVGYEQYF. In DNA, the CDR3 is TGTGCCAGAAGCTTGCCGCGTGGCAGGGTCTTCGCTCTTGTAGGCTACGAGCAGTACTTC.